These 32 T cell receptor beta chains were sequenced from one sample in a study of control samples from healthy donors and cancer patients. TCRdb's table, derived via immunoSEQ multiplex PCR, lists solely in-frame clones and lacks some. The sample consists of about 100,000 clones, 80% to 95% of them appearing once. What was sequenced was blood. The receptors come from a human donor in good health. The donor label of this sample is uncertain.

In this sample, this clone turned up once. V and J are TRBV19 and TRBJ2-3; 10 bases are shared with TRBD2. The CDR3 runs 17 residues. With 3 bases clipped from V and 0 bases from J, the junction kept 6 bases outside the gene matches. CDR1 is LNHDA and CDR2 is SQIVND in the germline V gene (reference sequence). CDR3 sequence: CASSISSGGLSTDTQYF. Here the CDR3 DNA reads TGTGCCAGTAGTATCTCTAGCGGGGGCCTTAGCACAGATACGCAGTATTTT.

This chain links TRBV7-7 with TRBJ2-5; D gene unclear. Germline lookup yields CDR1 SSHAT and CDR2 FNYEAQ (reference sequence). V dropped 5 bases and J dropped 1 base, with 14 bases sitting between them. The CDR3 totals 15 residues. The CDR3 nucleotides are TGTGCCAGCAGCCGAACACAGCTTATCCAAGAGACCCAGTACTTC. Amino acid sequence: CASSRTQLIQETQYF.

The chain joins TRBV5-1 to TRBJ1-3; perhaps TRBD1 as D (5 bases). V gave up 0 bases and J gave up 1 base, with 8 bases separating them. The CDR3 is 15 amino acids. CDR1 and CDR2 from the germline V gene are SGHRS and YFSETQ. For the CDR3, the DNA is TGCGCCAGCAGCTTGGATGGGGGATCTGGAAACACCATATATTTT. Its translation: CASSLDGGSGNTIYF.

The chain has TRBV15 and TRBJ2-1; D ambiguous. V was pared by 0 bases and J by 5 bases, with 5 bases between. The germline CDR1 and CDR2 sequences are LNHNV and YYDKDF (reference sequence). The CDR3 loop spans 13 amino acids. DNA of the CDR3: TGTGCCACCAGCAGAGATCGGAACAATGAGCAGTTCTTC. Translation gives CATSRDRNNEQFF.

The genes are TRBV24-1 and TRBJ2-3, with 7 positions matching TRBD1. The germline gives CDR1 KGHDR, CDR2 SFDVKD. CDR3 length: 15 amino acids. The V and J ends lost 5 bases and 0 bases, in that order; junction bases with no gene match: 4. The CDR3 DNA reads as TGTGCCACCAGTGGTGGGACAGCTAGCACAGATACGCAGTATTTT. Protein product: CATSGGTASTDTQYF.

The V call is TRBV14, the J call TRBJ1-1; D gene uncertain. Trimming took off 1 base at V and 1 base at J, with 7 bases between the two ends. CDR1 is SGHDN and CDR2 is FVKESK in the germline V gene. The length of the CDR3 is 14 residues. CDR3: CASSQGNRNTEAFF. CDR3 DNA sequence: TGTGCCAGCAGCCAAGGAAACAGGAACACTGAAGCTTTCTTT.

This chain uses TRBV11-3 with TRBJ2-2; TRBD2 agrees at 16 bases. Per germline, CDR1 SGHNT and CDR2 YENEEA. CDR3 size: 18 residues. J lost 6 bases, V lost 5 bases, and 9 bases had no gene match. This CDR3 is CASSNPGLAGGHAGELFF. The CDR3 region has the DNA TGTGCCAGCAGCAACCCGGGACTAGCGGGGGGGCATGCCGGGGAGCTGTTTTTT.

The rearrangement links TRBV6-5 to TRBJ1-6; D is uncertain. The germline V gene has CDR1 MNHEY and CDR2 SVGAGI. Between the trimmed V and J ends, which lost 2 bases and 0 bases, there was a span of 8 bases. This CDR3 region has 16 residues. The CDR3 here is CASSYSPSSYNSPLHF. CDR3 DNA sequence: TGTGCCAGCAGTTACAGCCCGAGCTCCTATAATTCACCCCTCCACTTT.

This clone has a single count. The V gene is TRBV9, the J gene TRBJ1-3; maybe TRBD1 (6 bases). Trimming pared 0 bases from V and 5 bases from J, leaving 9 bases between. Germline V gene data show CDR1 as SGDLS and CDR2 as YYNGEE. The CDR3 is 14 residues long. This CDR3 is CASSVATGRNTIYF. In DNA, the CDR3 is TGTGCCAGCAGCGTAGCTACAGGGAGAAACACCATATATTTT.

Written as DNA, the CDR3 is TGTGCCAGCAGCTTTAACCTAGACTATGGCTACACCTTC. Its protein is CASSFNLDYGYTF. This sequence joins TRBV5-4 and TRBJ1-2; no clear D gene. The length of the CDR3 is 13 residues. V shed 2 bases and J shed 3 bases, with 8 bases lying between them. Germline V lookup: CDR1 SGHNT, CDR2 YYREEE (reference sequence).

The chain uses TRBV7-6 and TRBJ1-1; tentative D call: TRBD1 (6 bases). Germline CDR1 reads SGHVS; CDR2 reads FNYEAQ. V was pared by 5 bases and J by 3 bases, with 10 bases between. The CDR3 extends over 13 amino acids. CDR3: CASSGGQYTEAFF. CDR3 coding DNA: TGTGCCAGCAGCGGAGGACAGTACACTGAAGCTTTCTTT.

The chain couples TRBV21-1 to TRBJ2-7; TRBD2, as called in the table, went unchecked against the DNA. TRBV21-1 is reported as a pseudogene. The CDR3 contains 16 residues. The CDR3 reads CASSKVPGTLLYEQYF. CDR3 DNA sequence: TGTGCCAGCAGCAAGGTTCCCGGGACTCTCCTGTACGAGCAGTACTTC.

J is TRBJ2-2 and V is TRBV18; 9 bases fit TRBD1. The CDR3 contains 15 residues. Germline CDR1 and CDR2: KGHSH and LQKENI. V was pared by 5 bases and J by 1 base, with 2 bases of the junction left unmatched. As DNA, the CDR3 is TGTGCCAGCTCATCGGACAGGGGGAACACCGGGGAGCTGTTTTTT. Translating it yields CASSSDRGNTGELFF.

The chain couples TRBV5-8 to TRBJ2-3; TRBD1 aligns across 7 bases. CDR1 is SGHTS and CDR2 is YDEGEE in the germline V gene. V lost 4 bases to trimming and J lost 3 bases; unmatched junction nucleotides: 11. CDR3 size: 16 residues. For the CDR3, the DNA is TGTGCCAGCAGCCCCGGTTTTAGGGGGCCGACAGATACGCAGTATTTT. Encoded protein: CASSPGFRGPTDTQYF. The entire variable domain, with the rest obtained from reference TRBV5-8 and TRBJ2-3, is as follows: EAGVTQSPTHLIKTRGQQATLRCSPISGHTSVYWYQQALGLGLQFLLWYDEGEERNRGNFPPRFSGRQFPNYSSELNVNALELEDSALYLCASSPGFRGPTDTQYFGPGTRLTVL.

V is TRBV3-1 (or the pseudogene TRBV3-2) and J is TRBJ2-1; tentatively, D is TRBD2 (7 bases). V was clipped by 0 bases and J by 5 bases, with 14 bases between them. The length of the CDR3 is 16 residues. Germline-derived CDR1 and CDR2 are LGHDT and YNNKEL (reference sequence). DNA for the CDR3: TGTGCCAGCAGCCAAGATCTAGGGGGGGACCACAATGAGCAGTTCTTC. It specifies CASSQDLGGDHNEQFF.

V is TRBV4-1 and J is TRBJ1-2, with D perhaps TRBD1 (5 bases). This CDR3 has 16 residues. V lost 1 base to trimming and J lost 4 bases, with 16 bases between them. The germline gives CDR1 MGHRA, CDR2 YSYEKL. The CDR3 sequence is CASSQAGQGGGYGYTF. For the CDR3, the DNA is TGCGCCAGCAGCCAAGCTGGGCAGGGTGGCGGCTATGGCTACACCTTC.

The chain links TRBV7-9 to TRBJ1-1; D is uncertain. CDR3 length: 12 amino acids. CDR1 and CDR2 from the germline V gene are SEHNR and FQNEAQ (reference sequence). V shed 5 bases and J shed 3 bases, with 7 bases lying between them. CDR3 region: CASSLRDTEAFF. The DNA of the CDR3 is TGTGCCAGCAGCCTACGGGACACTGAAGCTTTCTTT.

This chain links TRBV5-1 with TRBJ2-3; D is perhaps TRBD1 (9 bases). The CDR3 consists of 20 residues. The ends were cut back, 0 bases at V and 4 bases at J, with 27 bases in the middle. Germline CDR1 reads SGHRS; CDR2 reads YFSETQ. The CDR3 DNA is TGCGCCAGCAGCTTGGGAAAGGGACAGGGCGGGAGGTGGACCTCAGATACGCAGTATTTT. Translation: CASSLGKGQGGRWTSDTQYF.

This clone has only a few counts. The chain has TRBV4-2 and TRBJ1-2, with D possibly being TRBD1 (5 bases). V was pared by 1 base and J by 4 bases, with 10 bases between. The CDR3 has 14 residues. Germline V lookup: CDR1 LGHNA, CDR2 YNFKEQ. The CDR3, as DNA: TGTGCCAGCAGCCAAGGGGGACCGATCTATGGCTACACCTTC. This encodes CASSQGGPIYGYTF.

The rearrangement links TRBV6-5 to TRBJ2-5; TRBD1 matches at 9 bases. CDR3 size: 15 residues. The V gene end was trimmed by 0 bases and the J gene end by 5 bases; junction bases not matched to a gene: 4. In germline, CDR1 is MNHEY, CDR2 SVGAGI. CDR3 DNA sequence: TGTGCCAGCAGTTACTCGTCAGGACAGGGGGAGACCCAGTACTTC. It translates to CASSYSSGQGETQYF.

The chain links TRBV20-1 to TRBJ1-1; D unclear. Germline V gene data show CDR1 as DFQATT and CDR2 as SNEGSKA (reference sequence). Trimming left V 3 bases short and J 4 bases short, with 15 bases between. The CDR3 covers 14 residues. The CDR3 bases are TGCAGTGCTAGTGGGTCGGAATGGTCCACTGAAGCTTTCTTT. Protein: CSASGSEWSTEAFF.

The chain combines TRBV19 with TRBJ1-2; D gene uncertain. The CDR3 has 17 residues. The V end lost 8 bases, the J end lost 0 bases, and 22 bases lay between the germline ends. Germline assignment: CDR1 LNHDA and CDR2 SQIVND (reference sequence). CDR3 loop: CASGSERKEVTNYGYTF. CDR3 in DNA: TGTGCCAGTGGATCGGAACGCAAGGAGGTAACTAACTATGGCTACACCTTC.

The chain uses TRBV24-1 and TRBJ2-1, with TRBD2 matching 8 bases. The CDR3 spans 15 residues. Germline CDR1 KGHDR, CDR2 SFDVKD. V shed 4 bases and J 7 bases; nucleotides not matched to a gene: 8. The CDR3 region is CATSETGTRRNEQFF. As DNA, the CDR3 is TGTGCCACCAGTGAGACCGGGACTAGGCGAAATGAGCAGTTCTTC.

The V call is TRBV27, the J call TRBJ2-1; D gene unclear. V dropped 5 bases and J dropped 4 bases, with 9 bases sitting between them. The CDR3 is made up of 13 amino acids. Germline CDR1 is MNHEY and CDR2 is SMNVEV (reference sequence). This chain's CDR3 is CASSRTPYNEQFF. In DNA form, the CDR3 reads TGTGCCAGCAGTCGCACCCCTTACAATGAGCAGTTCTTC.

The gene calls are TRBV10-3 and TRBJ2-3; 7 nucleotides line up with TRBD1. Germline V gene lookup returns CDR1 ENHRY and CDR2 SYGVKD. V lost 3 bases and J lost 3; bases outside the gene matches: 12. This CDR3 has 17 amino acids. The chain's CDR3 is CAISDSLRTGVTDTQYF. The CDR3 DNA sequence: TGTGCCATCAGTGATTCTCTAAGGACAGGAGTGACAGATACGCAGTATTTT.

The CDR3 nucleotides are TGTGCCAGCAGTGATCCAGGGATTTTAATGAACACTGAAGCTTTCTTT. Amino acid sequence: CASSDPGILMNTEAFF. The V and J genes are TRBV2 and TRBJ1-1, with D perhaps matching TRBD1 (5 bases). This CDR3 has 16 amino acids. CDR1 and CDR2 (germline): SNHLY, FYNNEI. The V gene lost 3 bases and the J gene lost 0 bases, with 14 bases spanning the gap.

The chain links TRBV27 to TRBJ2-7, with TRBD1 matching 7 bases. The CDR3 extends over 14 amino acids. Germline CDR1 is MNHEY and CDR2 is SMNVEV (reference sequence). J lost 2 bases, V lost 6 bases, and 7 bases had no gene match. The CDR3 loop reads CASRAGTDPYEQYF. DNA of the CDR3: TGTGCCAGCAGAGCCGGGACAGACCCCTACGAGCAGTACTTC.

The rearrangement joins TRBV5-6 to TRBJ2-7, with 9 bases fitting TRBD2. Per the germline V gene, CDR1 is SGHDT and CDR2 is YYEEEE. J gave up 4 bases and V 4 bases, and 9 bases lay outside the gene matches. This CDR3 is built from 15 residues. In DNA, the CDR3 is TGTGCCAGCAGCGGAGGAGCGGGGGGTATTTACGAGCAGTACTTC. It is translated as CASSGGAGGIYEQYF.

The V and J genes are TRBV5-5 and TRBJ2-2; 9 nucleotides agree with TRBD1. The CDR3 spans 16 residues. The germline V gene has CDR1 SGHKS and CDR2 YYEKEE (reference sequence). J lost 2 bases, V lost 4 bases, and 6 bases had no gene match. CDR3 region: CASSRGGQGNTGELFF. CDR3 coding DNA: TGTGCCAGCAGCAGAGGGGGACAGGGCAACACCGGGGAGCTGTTTTTT.

This chain uses TRBV27 with TRBJ2-1; 8 bases fit TRBD2. The germline CDR1 and CDR2 sequences are MNHEY and SMNVEV (reference sequence). This CDR3 has 17 amino acids. With V trimmed by 3 bases and J by 10 bases, 17 bases remained unmatched. CDR3 amino acids: CASSFGEGGLGLPEQFF. Written as DNA, the CDR3 is TGTGCCAGCAGTTTTGGGGAGGGGGGACTAGGATTACCGGAGCAGTTCTTC.

This chain uses TRBV7-2 with TRBJ2-5; TRBD2 is a possible D gene (7 bases). V gave up 4 bases and J gave up 1 base, with 22 bases separating them. Germline CDR1 SGHTA, CDR2 FQGNSA. The CDR3 extends over 18 amino acids. In DNA form, the CDR3 reads TGTGCCAGCAGCTCCCTCGGGGGGCTCTTCCCCGCCCAAGAGACCCAGTACTTC. It codes for CASSSLGGLFPAQETQYF.

The chain carries TRBV6-4 and TRBJ1-5, with a weak D call TRBD1 (6 bases). This CDR3 spans 15 amino acids. The germline V gene encodes CDR1 MRHNA and CDR2 SNTAGT. The ends were cut back, 1 base at V and 7 bases at J, with 14 bases in the middle. This chain's CDR3 is CASSDFTGIRQPQHF. In nucleotides, the CDR3 is TGTGCCAGCAGTGACTTTACAGGGATCCGACAGCCCCAGCATTTT.